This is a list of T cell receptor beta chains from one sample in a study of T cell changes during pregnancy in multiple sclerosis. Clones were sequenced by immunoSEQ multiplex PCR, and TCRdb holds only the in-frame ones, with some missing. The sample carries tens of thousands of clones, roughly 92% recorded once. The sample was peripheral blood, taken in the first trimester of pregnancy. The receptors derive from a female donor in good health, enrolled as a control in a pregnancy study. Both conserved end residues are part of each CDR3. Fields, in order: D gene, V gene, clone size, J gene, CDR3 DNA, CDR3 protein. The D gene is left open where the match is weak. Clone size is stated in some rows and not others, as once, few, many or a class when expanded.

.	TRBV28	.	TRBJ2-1	TGTGCCAGCAAGGAGGGGAGTGTGGACAATGAGCAGTTCTTC	CASKEGSVDNEQFF
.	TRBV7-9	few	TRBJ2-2	TGTGCCAGCAGCCTAAACACCGGGGAGCTGTTTTTT	CASSLNTGELFF
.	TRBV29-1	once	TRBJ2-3	TGCAGCGTTATTGACGTGAACAGGGGCACAGATACGCAGTATTTT	CSVIDVNRGTDTQYF
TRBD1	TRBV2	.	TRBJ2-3	TGTGCCACCCAAAGCGCCGGGACAGTGACAGATACGCAGTATTTT	CATQSAGTVTDTQYF
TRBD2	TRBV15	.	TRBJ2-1	TGTGCCACCAGCAGAGCGGGTGCGGGAGGGTTCTATTACAATGAGCAGTTCTTC	CATSRAGAGGFYYNEQFF
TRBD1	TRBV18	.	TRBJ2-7	TGTGCCAGCTCACCGAACGGGGACAGAGGCTACGAGCAGTACTTC	CASSPNGDRGYEQYF
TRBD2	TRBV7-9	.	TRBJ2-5	TGTGCCAGCAGCTTATGGCTAGCGGGAGACGGGGAGACCCAGTACTTC	CASSLWLAGDGETQYF
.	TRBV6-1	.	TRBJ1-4	TGTGCCAGCAGTGAACCCCCATATGAGGAAGGGGATGAAAAACTGTTTTTT	CASSEPPYEEGDEKLFF
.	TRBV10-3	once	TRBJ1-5	TGTGCCATCGGAGAGTTAGAGGGTCAGCCCCAGCATTTT	CAIGELEGQPQHF
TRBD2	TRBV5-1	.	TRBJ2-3	TGCGCCAGCAGCTCCTTAGCGGGATCCCTCACAGATACGCAGTATTTT	CASSSLAGSLTDTQYF
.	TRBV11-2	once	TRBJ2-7	TGTGCCAGCAGCTTATTTAGCGGAGCAGGGGGCGAGCAGTACTTC	CASSLFSGAGGEQYF
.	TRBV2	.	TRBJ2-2	TGTGCCAGCAGTGTGAGCGAGGGGGCCGGGGAGCTGTTTTTT	CASSVSEGAGELFF
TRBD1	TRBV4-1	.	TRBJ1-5	TGCGCCAGCAGCCAAGATCCAACAGGGGCCGGGCAGCCCCAGCATTTT	CASSQDPTGAGQPQHF
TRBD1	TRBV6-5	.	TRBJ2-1	TGTGCCAGCAGCCGGGACAGGGCGGGGAACAATGAGCAGTTCTTC	CASSRDRAGNNEQFF
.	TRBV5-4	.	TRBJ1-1	TGTGCCAGCAGCTTGGGGGTCGCCAGGTCGAACACTGAAGCTTTCTTT	CASSLGVARSNTEAFF
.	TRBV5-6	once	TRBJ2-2	TGTGCCAGCAGCTCCCTAGGTTCGGAAACCGGGGAGCTGTTTTTT	CASSSLGSETGELFF
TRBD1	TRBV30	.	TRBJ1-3	TGTGCCTGGAGAATGACAGGGTCTGGAAACACCATATATTTT	CAWRMTGSGNTIYF
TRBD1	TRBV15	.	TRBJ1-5	TGTGCCACCAGCGGACAGGCTATGCCCCAGCATTTT	CATSGQAMPQHF
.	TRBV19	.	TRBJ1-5	TGTGCCAGTAGTATAGGGAAGGGGAGGGTATCCAATCAGCCCCAGCATTTT	CASSIGKGRVSNQPQHF
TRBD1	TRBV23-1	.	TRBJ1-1	TGCGCCAGCAGTCAATCGAGACAAAGGGGGCTGGGCCCTGAAGCTTTCTTT	CASSQSRQRGLGPEAFF
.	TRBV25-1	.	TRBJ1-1	TGTGCCAGTGGCCTGAACACTGAAGCTTTCTTT	CASGLNTEAFF
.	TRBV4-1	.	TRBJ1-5	TGCGCCAGCAGCCCCCAGGGATTATGGAATCAGCCCCAGCATTTT	CASSPQGLWNQPQHF
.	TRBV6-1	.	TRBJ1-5	TGTGCCAGCTTGAGGAGGGGTATGTTTCAGCCCCAGCATTTT	CASLRRGMFQPQHF
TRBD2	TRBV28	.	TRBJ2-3	TGTGCCAGCAGTCGGACTAGCGGGTCCTGGGGTACGCAGTATTTT	CASSRTSGSWGTQYF
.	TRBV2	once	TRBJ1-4	TGTGCCTCCGGGAAGACCAATAATGAAAAACTGTTTTTT	CASGKTNNEKLFF
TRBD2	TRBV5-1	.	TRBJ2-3	TGCGCCAGCAGCTTGCGGGAGGGCGATACGCAGTATTTT	CASSLREGDTQYF
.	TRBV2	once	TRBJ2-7	TGTGCCAGCAGGCAGGGATTCTCCTACGAGCAGTACTTC	CASRQGFSYEQYF
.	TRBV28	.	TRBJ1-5	TGTGCCGTCTGGACCCCGGGGAGCCAGCCCCAGCATTTT	CAVWTPGSQPQHF
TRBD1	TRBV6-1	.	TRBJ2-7	TGTGCCAGCAGTGAAGGGGACAGCTCCTACGAGCAGTACTTC	CASSEGDSSYEQYF
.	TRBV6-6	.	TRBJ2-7	TGTGCCAGCATTTCCGGGTTTGGATACGAGCAGTACTTC	CASISGFGYEQYF
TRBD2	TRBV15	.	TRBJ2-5	TGTGCCACCAGCAGGAGACTAGCGGGAGCTGTGGAGACCCAGTACTTC	CATSRRLAGAVETQYF
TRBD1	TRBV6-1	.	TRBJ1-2	TGTGCCAGCAGTGAAGGGACAGGGGGCTATGGCTACACCTTC	CASSEGTGGYGYTF
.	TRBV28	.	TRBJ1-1	TGTGCCAGCAGCGTGCTATTCGAAGCTTTCTTT	CASSVLFEAFF
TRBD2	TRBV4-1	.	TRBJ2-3	TGCGCCAGCAGCCAAGATTGGCTAGCGGGGGGAGGGTGGGGAACAGATACGCAGTATTTT	CASSQDWLAGGGWGTDTQYF
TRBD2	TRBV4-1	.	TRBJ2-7	TGCGCCAGCAGCCTAGGGACTAGCGGGAGGGCCGATGGCGAGCAGTACTTC	CASSLGTSGRADGEQYF
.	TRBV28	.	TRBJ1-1	TGTGCCAGCAGTTTAAGGGACATAGGGCTGAAAGCTTTCTTT	CASSLRDIGLKAFF
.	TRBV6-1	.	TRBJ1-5	TGTGCCAGCAGTGAACCGCCGGTTTATAGCAATCAGCCCCAGCATTTT	CASSEPPVYSNQPQHF
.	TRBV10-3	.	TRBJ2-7	TGTGCCATCATGGCGGGATTAGAGCACGAGCAGTACTTC	CAIMAGLEHEQYF
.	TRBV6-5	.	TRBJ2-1	TGTGCCAGCAGGTCAGGGGGGCGCAATGAGCAGTTCTTC	CASRSGGRNEQFF
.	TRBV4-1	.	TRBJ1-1	TGCGCCAGCAGCCAAGATCAGGGAACTGCGACTGAAGCTTTCTTT	CASSQDQGTATEAFF
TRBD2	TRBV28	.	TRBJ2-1	TGTGCCAGCAGTTTATGGGCCAGCGGGGGATTAAATGAGCAGTTCTTC	CASSLWASGGLNEQFF
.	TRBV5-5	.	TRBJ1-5	TGTGCCAGCAGCCGGGGGACGCCTACCCCGTATAGCAATCAGCCCCAGCATTTT	CASSRGTPTPYSNQPQHF
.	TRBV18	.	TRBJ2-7	TGTGCCAGCTCACCACCCGGGACAACCTACGAGCAGTACTTC	CASSPPGTTYEQYF
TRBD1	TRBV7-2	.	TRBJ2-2	TGTGCCAGCAGCCAACAGGGGAGCGGGGAGCTGTTTTTT	CASSQQGSGELFF
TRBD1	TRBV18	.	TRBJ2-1	TGTGCCAGCTCACCATCCTTGGGACAACAGGGGGCGGTGTACAATGAGCAGTTCTTC	CASSPSLGQQGAVYNEQFF
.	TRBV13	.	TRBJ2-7	TGTGCCAGCAGATTAACAGCCTCCCACGAGCAGTACTTC	CASRLTASHEQYF
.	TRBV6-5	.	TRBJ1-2	TGTGCCAGCAGTCGCAACGGGGAGAGCTACACCTTC	CASSRNGESYTF
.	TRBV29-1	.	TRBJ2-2	TGCAGCGTTGTTAGCAACACCGGGGAGCTGTTTTTT	CSVVSNTGELFF
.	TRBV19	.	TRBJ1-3	TGTGCCAGTAGTGGCCAGGGTAACACTGGAAACACCATATATTTT	CASSGQGNTGNTIYF
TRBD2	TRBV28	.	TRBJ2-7	TGTGCCAGCAGTTTCGGGACTAGCGGGAGGGCCGTGGTGTTAGGGCAGTACTTC	CASSFGTSGRAVVLGQYF
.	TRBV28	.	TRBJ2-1	TGTGCCAGCAGTTCGCCCATCGGGGGAGAGACCTACAATGAGCAGTTCTTC	CASSSPIGGETYNEQFF
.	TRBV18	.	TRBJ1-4	TGTGCCAGCGGGACTAGACAGATTCCAACTAATGAAAAACTGTTTTTT	CASGTRQIPTNEKLFF
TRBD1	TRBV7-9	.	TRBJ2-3	TGTGCCAGCAGCTTAAATGGGACAGGGTGTATGGATACGCAGTATTTT	CASSLNGTGCMDTQYF
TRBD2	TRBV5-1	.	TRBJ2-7	TGCGCCGGCAGCCAGGGACTAGCGGGACTCTACGAGCAGTACTTC	CAGSQGLAGLYEQYF